This passage covers 23 T cell receptor beta chains from one sample sequenced in a study of OX40 agonist ivuxolimab in advanced cancers. The assay was immunoSEQ multiplex PCR, and TCRdb's table has in-frame clones only and misses some. The table includes 26,000 or so clones, about nine tenths detected once. The sequencing here drew on CD4+ or CD8+ T cells sorted from blood, taken in a trial of the OX40 agonist ivuxolimab. The origin of the receptors is an adult with an advanced solid tumor such as melanoma, head and neck, liver or kidney cancer.

The V gene is TRBV7-3, the J gene TRBJ1-4; no reliable D call. Trimming stripped 2 bases from V and 5 bases from J, with 6 bases between. Germline values: CDR1 SGHTA, CDR2 FQGTGA. The CDR3 has 13 residues. In nucleotides, the CDR3 is TGTGCCAGCAGCTTAGGTCCCAATGAAAAACTGTTTTTT. Its translation: CASSLGPNEKLFF.

The J gene is TRBJ2-1, the V gene TRBV27, with D unclear. Trimming stripped 0 bases from V and 4 bases from J, with 7 bases between. The germline V gene encodes CDR1 MNHEY and CDR2 SMNVEV (reference sequence). There are 14 residues in the CDR3. CDR3 loop: CASSLSRSYNEQFF. The CDR3 nucleotides are TGTGCCAGCAGTTTATCACGCAGTTACAATGAGCAGTTCTTC.

The J gene is TRBJ2-1, the V gene TRBV6-4, with 10 positions matching TRBD2. V was clipped by 4 bases and J by 2 bases; unmatched bases: 2. Germline assignment: CDR1 MRHNA and CDR2 SNTAGT. This CDR3 has 15 residues. The CDR3 loop reads CASSVSGGTYNEQFF. As DNA, the CDR3 is TGTGCCAGCAGTGTTAGCGGGGGGACCTACAATGAGCAGTTCTTC.

The rearrangement joins TRBV14 to TRBJ1-2; perhaps TRBD1 as D (5 bases). The CDR3 consists of 14 residues. V lost 1 base and J 4 bases, leaving 10 bases between the germline ends. CDR1 is SGHDN and CDR2 is FVKESK in the germline V gene. The CDR3: CASSQGGAVYGYTF. DNA of the CDR3: TGTGCCAGCAGCCAAGGGGGCGCCGTCTATGGCTACACCTTC.

The CDR3 spells CASSSSSTGDMNYGYTF. CDR3 nucleotides: TGTGCCAGCAGCTCATCCTCGACAGGGGATATGAACTATGGCTACACCTTC. The chain employs TRBV11-2 and TRBJ1-2, with TRBD1 identical over 8 bases. The CDR3 spans 17 residues. V was pared by 4 bases and J by 2 bases, with 12 bases of the junction left unmatched. Germline V gene sequence: CDR1 SGHAT, CDR2 FQNNGV.

The J gene is TRBJ2-7, the V gene TRBV27; possible D gene TRBD2, 6 bases. The CDR3 contains 14 residues. Germline CDR1 is MNHEY and CDR2 is SMNVEV (reference sequence). V lost 3 bases and J 3 bases, leaving 12 bases between the germline ends. CDR3 DNA: TGTGCCAGCAGTTTGCGCGGGGCGGGCTACGAGCAGTACTTC. It yields the protein CASSLRGAGYEQYF.

The chain couples TRBV5-5 to TRBJ2-1; D unclear. V dropped 4 bases and J dropped 7 bases, with 9 bases sitting between them. Germline V gives CDR1 SGHKS, CDR2 YYEKEE (reference sequence). This CDR3 spans 12 amino acids. This CDR3 reads CASSAPGNEQFF. In DNA form, the CDR3 reads TGTGCCAGCAGCGCCCCCGGGAATGAGCAGTTCTTC.

The chain uses TRBV10-2 and TRBJ2-5; TRBD1 or TRBD2 may be the D gene (6 bases each). The CDR3 runs 15 residues. CDR1 is WSHSY and CDR2 is SAAADI in the germline V gene. V was cut by 6 bases and J by 5 bases, with 19 bases left in between. The CDR3 region has the DNA TGCGCCAGCAGAGACCGGGTCCTAGGGGGGGAGACCCAGTACTTC. Its translation: CASRDRVLGGETQYF.

The V gene is TRBV11-2, the J gene TRBJ2-5, with 9 bases aligning to TRBD2. The CDR3 length is 16 residues. Trimming took 5 bases from V and 1 from J; bases not matched to a gene: 8. CDR1 is SGHAT and CDR2 is FQNNGV in the germline V gene. CDR3 sequence: CASSPDTLAGQETQYF. In DNA form, the CDR3 reads TGTGCCAGCAGCCCCGACACACTAGCGGGCCAAGAGACCCAGTACTTC.

The V and J genes are TRBV9 and TRBJ2-5; 14 nucleotides agree with TRBD2. The CDR3 extends over 18 amino acids. Germline CDR1 and CDR2: SGDLS and YYNGEE. V shed 0 bases, J shed 5 bases, and the junction held 9 bases outside the gene matches. The CDR3: CASSVEGLAGAIRETQYF. CDR3 sequence (DNA): TGTGCCAGCAGCGTAGAGGGACTAGCGGGGGCCATACGGGAGACCCAGTACTTC.

In DNA form, the CDR3 reads TGCGCCAGCAGCCAAGATTGGGCGGGGGGTAACGAGCAGTACTTC. This gives the protein CASSQDWAGGNEQYF. J is TRBJ2-7 and V is TRBV4-1; TRBD2 aligns across 8 bases. CDR3 length equals 15 residues. The V gene end was trimmed by 0 bases and the J gene end by 5 bases; junction bases not matched to a gene: 6. Looked up from germline, CDR1 is MGHRA and CDR2 is YSYEKL.

The gene calls are TRBV14 and TRBJ2-3; TRBD1 agrees at 10 bases. The length of the CDR3 is 18 residues. J gave up 1 base and V 4 bases, and 11 bases lay outside the gene matches. Germline V gene lookup returns CDR1 SGHDN and CDR2 FVKESK. CDR3 in amino acids: CASSRGPGQGFRTDTQYF. The CDR3, as DNA: TGTGCCAGCAGCCGAGGACCGGGACAGGGGTTCCGCACAGATACGCAGTATTTT.

The table lists this clone with a count of one. The V and J genes are TRBV27 and TRBJ2-1; 12 bases are shared with TRBD2. The CDR3 spans 15 residues. CDR1 MNHEY and CDR2 SMNVEV come from the germline V gene (reference sequence). V was pared by 7 bases and J by 3 bases, with 4 bases of the junction left unmatched. The CDR3 loop is CASTELAGGYNEQFF. The DNA for the CDR3 is TGTGCCAGCACCGAACTAGCGGGAGGCTACAATGAGCAGTTCTTC.

The J gene is TRBJ2-7, the V gene TRBV4-1; TRBD1 aligns across 11 bases. This CDR3 comprises 15 residues. Losses at the gene ends were 4 bases for V and 5 bases for J; bases not matched to a gene: 7. Per germline, CDR1 MGHRA and CDR2 YSYEKL. Written as DNA, the CDR3 is TGCGCCAGCAGCCCGCCTGGACAGGGGGCGAACGAGCAGTACTTC. This encodes CASSPPGQGANEQYF.

This clone was picked up a small number of times. This chain joins TRBV2 and TRBJ1-4; 7 nucleotides match TRBD1. This CDR3 is built from 16 residues. Per the germline V gene, CDR1 is SNHLY and CDR2 is FYNNEI. Germline trimming cut 6 bases from V and 2 bases from J; bases unmatched to any gene: 9. CDR3 coding DNA: TGTGCCAGCAGCCCCTCCACAGGGGTGACTAATGAAAAACTGTTTTTT. Residues: CASSPSTGVTNEKLFF. The whole variable domain, remainder taken from reference TRBV2 and TRBJ1-4, is EPEVTQTPSHQVTQMGQEVILRCVPISNHLYFYWYRQILGQKVEFLVSFYNNEISEKSEIFDDQFSVERPDGSNFTLKIRSTKLEDSAMYFCASSPSTGVTNEKLFFGSGTQLSVL.

This chain connects TRBV10-2 to TRBJ2-3; 8 positions agree with TRBD2. V lost 2 bases and J lost 3; bases outside the gene matches: 7. Germline assignment: CDR1 WSHSY and CDR2 SAAADI. The CDR3 length is 16 residues. The CDR3 sequence: CASSERASSGTDTQYF. CDR3 coding DNA: TGCGCCAGCAGTGAGAGAGCGTCTAGCGGGACAGATACGCAGTATTTT.

The chain couples TRBV11-2 to TRBJ2-5, with D possibly being TRBD2 (6 bases). This CDR3 contains 15 residues. The V and J ends lost 2 bases and 5 bases respectively, with 15 bases between them. In germline, CDR1 is SGHAT, CDR2 FQNNGV. The CDR3, as DNA: TGTGCCAGCAGCTTATTCTTGGAGGGGTTGGAGACCCAGTACTTC. Its translation is CASSLFLEGLETQYF.

The genes are TRBV5-6 and TRBJ2-1; 10 bases fit TRBD2. Germline loops: CDR1 SGHDT, CDR2 YYEEEE. The V gene end was trimmed by 2 bases and the J gene end by 5 bases; junction bases not matched to a gene: 10. CDR3 size: 17 residues. CDR3 sequence (DNA): TGTGCCAGCAGCTTACCTTTTCTAGCGGGGGCTCACAATGAGCAGTTCTTC. It translates to CASSLPFLAGAHNEQFF.

This chain links TRBV13 with TRBJ1-2; the match to TRBD1 covers 7 bases. Trimming removed 5 bases from V and 1 base from J; junction bases left unmatched: 10. Germline lookup yields CDR1 PRHDT and CDR2 FYEKMQ (reference sequence). This CDR3 is 16 amino acids long. The CDR3 reads CASSLPSGQFNYGYTF. The CDR3 nucleotides are TGTGCCAGCAGCCTCCCCTCGGGACAGTTTAACTATGGCTACACCTTC.

The chain employs TRBV29-1 and TRBJ2-7; TRBD2 might be the D (5 bases). This CDR3 spans 13 amino acids. CDR1 is SQVTM and CDR2 is ANQGSEA in the germline V gene. V was clipped by 4 bases and J by 2 bases, with 12 bases between them. The CDR3 DNA reads TGCAGCGTTGGTAATAGCGAGACCTACGAGCAGTACTTC. It encodes CSVGNSETYEQYF.

This chain uses TRBV27 with TRBJ2-3; no firm D call. V was trimmed by 0 bases and J by 4 bases, leaving 14 bases between them. The CDR3 loop spans 16 amino acids. Germline CDR1 is MNHEY and CDR2 is SMNVEV (reference sequence). CDR3 sequence (DNA): TGTGCCAGCAGTTTATCCCACAATAGTGGAGCAGATACGCAGTATTTT. This sequence encodes CASSLSHNSGADTQYF.

The chain joins TRBV13 to TRBJ2-7; 7 positions match TRBD2. Germline CDR1 and CDR2: PRHDT and FYEKMQ (reference sequence). This CDR3 comprises 15 residues. With 0 bases clipped from V and 7 bases from J, the junction kept 9 bases outside the gene matches. The CDR3 sequence: CASSLGAGAGREQYF. The CDR3 DNA follows: TGTGCCAGCAGCTTAGGGGCGGGAGCAGGTAGGGAGCAGTACTTC.

The V call is TRBV27, the J call TRBJ2-1; 12 bases line up with TRBD2. V shed 0 bases, J shed 8 bases, and the junction held 11 bases outside the gene matches. Germline values: CDR1 MNHEY, CDR2 SMNVEV (reference sequence). The CDR3 loop spans 18 amino acids. The CDR3 loop reads CASSLSTGRRLAGDEQFF. CDR3 DNA sequence: TGTGCCAGCAGTTTATCGACCGGGCGGAGACTAGCGGGAGATGAGCAGTTCTTC.